This T cell receptor beta chain was captured in a study of human T cells and chemical hapten exposure. V lost 7 bases to trimming and J lost 5 bases; unmatched junction nucleotides: 8. This CDR3 has 14 residues. The germline V gene has CDR1 KGHDR and CDR2 SFDVKD. Only a few counts were recorded for this clonotype. A single record per CDR3 protein comes from TCRdb applying MiXCR to the RACE reads. The table includes fewer than 200,000 distinct CDR3 sequences, around 30% detected once. Time point meaning: pre-sensitization, week 0. Treatment noted: therapeutic diphenylcyclopropenone sensitization with weekly scalp DPC.

The chain recombines TRBV24-1 with TRBJ2-7, with 9 bases lining up with TRBD1. This TCR derives from a woman aged 25 to 39 with alopecia areata. Some clones in this sample may be carry-over from other donors' samples. Sequencing used whole blood, obtained in connection with sensitization to the hapten diphenylcyclopropenone (DPC). This CDR3 is CATSDRDRDNEQYF. The DNA of the CDR3 is TGTGCCACCAGCGACCGGGACAGGGATAACGAGCAGTACTTC.